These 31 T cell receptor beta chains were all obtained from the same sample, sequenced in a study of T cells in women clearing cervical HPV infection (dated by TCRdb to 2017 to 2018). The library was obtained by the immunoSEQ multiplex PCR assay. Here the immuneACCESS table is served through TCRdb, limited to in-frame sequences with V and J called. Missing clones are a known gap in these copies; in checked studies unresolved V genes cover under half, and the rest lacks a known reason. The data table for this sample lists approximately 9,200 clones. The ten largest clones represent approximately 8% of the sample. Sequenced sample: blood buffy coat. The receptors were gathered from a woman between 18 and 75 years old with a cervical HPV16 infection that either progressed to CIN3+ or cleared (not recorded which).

The CDR3 DNA, read in part, is TGCAGTGCTAAGCGACGGAGCTCTGGAAACACC. Its protein product is CSAKRRSSGNT. The whole CDR3 is CSAKRRSSGNTIYF. The V call is TRBV20-1, the J call TRBJ1-3; no clear D. The read terminates 3 residues before the CDR3 end, so the remaining end is supplied by the germline J gene. CDR1 DFQATT and CDR2 SNEGSKA come from the germline V gene (reference sequence). Trimming cost V 4 bases and J 0 bases, with 10 bases left between them. There are 14 residues in the CDR3.

The CDR3 here is CSASAGGGNEQFF. The sequenced part of the CDR3 DNA is TGCAGTGCTAGCGCAGGGGGCGGCAATGAG. The genes are TRBV20-1 and TRBJ2-1; TRBD1 aligns across 8 bases. The CDR3 goes on 3 residues after the read ends, and that part is filled in from the germline J gene. Losses at the gene ends were 3 bases for V and 6 bases for J; bases not matched to a gene: 4. Germline values: CDR1 DFQATT, CDR2 SNEGSKA (reference sequence). This CDR3 spans 13 amino acids.

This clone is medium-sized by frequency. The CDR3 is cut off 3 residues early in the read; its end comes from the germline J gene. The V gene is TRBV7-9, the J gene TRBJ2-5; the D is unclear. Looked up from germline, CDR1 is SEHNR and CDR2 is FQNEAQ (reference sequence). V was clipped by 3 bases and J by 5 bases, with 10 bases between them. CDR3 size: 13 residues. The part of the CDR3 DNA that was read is TGTGCCAGCAGCTTTTCATCAGTTGAGACC. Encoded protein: CASSFSSVET. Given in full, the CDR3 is CASSFSSVETQYF.

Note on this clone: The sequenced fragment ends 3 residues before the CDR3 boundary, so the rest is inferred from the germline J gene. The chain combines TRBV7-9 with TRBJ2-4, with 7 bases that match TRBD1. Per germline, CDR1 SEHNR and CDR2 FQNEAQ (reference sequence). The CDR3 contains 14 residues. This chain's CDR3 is CASDIGKTGNGQYF. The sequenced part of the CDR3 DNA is TGTGCCAGCGACATAGGAAAGACAGGGAATGGT.

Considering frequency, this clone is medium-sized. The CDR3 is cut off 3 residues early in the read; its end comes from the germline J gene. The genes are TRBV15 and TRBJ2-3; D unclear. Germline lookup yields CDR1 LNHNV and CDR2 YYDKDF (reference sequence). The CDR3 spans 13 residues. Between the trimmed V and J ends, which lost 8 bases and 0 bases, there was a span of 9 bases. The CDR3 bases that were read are TGTGCCACCGCGATCCCTAGCACAGATACG. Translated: CATAIPSTDT. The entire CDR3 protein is CATAIPSTDTQYF.

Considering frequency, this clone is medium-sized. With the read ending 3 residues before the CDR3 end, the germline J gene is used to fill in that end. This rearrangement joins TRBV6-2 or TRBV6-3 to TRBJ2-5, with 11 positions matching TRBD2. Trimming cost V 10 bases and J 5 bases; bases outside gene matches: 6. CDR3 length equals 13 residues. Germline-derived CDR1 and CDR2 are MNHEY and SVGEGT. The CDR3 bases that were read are TGTGCCATCCCCTTAGCGGGAGGGGAGACC. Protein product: CAIPLAGGET. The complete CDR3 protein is CAIPLAGGETQYF.

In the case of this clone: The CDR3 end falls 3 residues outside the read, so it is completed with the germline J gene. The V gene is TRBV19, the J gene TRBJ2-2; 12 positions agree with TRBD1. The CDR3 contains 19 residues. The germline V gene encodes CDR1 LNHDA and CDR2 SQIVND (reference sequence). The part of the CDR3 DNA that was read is TGTGCCAGTAGTATGCTAACGGGGACAGGGGGCTCTGGGGCCAACGTG. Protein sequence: CASSMLTGTGGSGANV. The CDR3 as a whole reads CASSMLTGTGGSGANVLFF. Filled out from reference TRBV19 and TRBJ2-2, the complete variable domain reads DGGITQSPKYLFRKEGQNVTLSCEQNLNHDAMYWYRQDPGQGLRLIYYSQIVNDFQKGDIAEGYSVSREKKESFPLTVTSAQKNPTAFYLCASSMLTGTGGSGANVLFFGEGSRLTVL.

CDR3 loop: CASSRPGTQNTEAFF. The CDR3 DNA, read in part, is TGTGCCAGTAGTAGGCCCGGGACACAGAACACTGAA. V gene TRBV19 combines with J gene TRBJ1-1, with D perhaps TRBD1 (6 bases). Read data end 3 residues before the CDR3 end; the end is taken from the germline J gene. Germline V gene data show CDR1 as LNHDA and CDR2 as SQIVND (reference sequence). This CDR3 region has 15 residues. V lost 4 bases and J 1 base, leaving 13 bases between the germline ends.

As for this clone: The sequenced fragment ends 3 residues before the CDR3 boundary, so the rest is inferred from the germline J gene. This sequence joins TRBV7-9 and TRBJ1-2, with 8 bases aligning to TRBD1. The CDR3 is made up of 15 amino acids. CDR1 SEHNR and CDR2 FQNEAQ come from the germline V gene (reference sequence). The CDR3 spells CASSPHGQGSNDYTF. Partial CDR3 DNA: TGTGCCAGCAGCCCCCACGGACAGGGTTCCAATGAC.

The CDR3 DNA, read in part, is TGCAGCGTTGTTAGGGCCTCAGGGGGGCAAGGGCGATACGAG. Protein: CSVVRASGGQGRYE. The full CDR3 protein reads CSVVRASGGQGRYEQYF. The rearrangement uses TRBV29-1 and TRBJ2-7; D may be TRBD1 (7 bases). The observed sequence ends 3 residues before the CDR3 terminus, with the missing tail filled in from the germline J gene. Per the germline V gene, CDR1 is SQVTM and CDR2 is ANQGSEA. The ends were cut back, 4 bases at V and 4 bases at J, with 26 bases in the middle. CDR3 size: 17 residues.

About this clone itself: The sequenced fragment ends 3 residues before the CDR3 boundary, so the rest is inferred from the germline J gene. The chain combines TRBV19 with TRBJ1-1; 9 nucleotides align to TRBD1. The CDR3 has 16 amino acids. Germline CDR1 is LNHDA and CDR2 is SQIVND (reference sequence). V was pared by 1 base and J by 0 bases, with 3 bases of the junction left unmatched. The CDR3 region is CASSIAGQGVNTEAFF. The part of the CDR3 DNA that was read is TGTGCCAGTAGTATAGCGGGACAGGGAGTGAACACTGAA.

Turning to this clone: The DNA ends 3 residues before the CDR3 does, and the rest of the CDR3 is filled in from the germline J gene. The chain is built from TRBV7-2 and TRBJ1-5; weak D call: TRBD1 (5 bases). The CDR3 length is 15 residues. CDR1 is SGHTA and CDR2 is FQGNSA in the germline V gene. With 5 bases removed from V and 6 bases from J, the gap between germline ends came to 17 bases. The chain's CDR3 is CASSGRAGEVQPQHF. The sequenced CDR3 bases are TGTGCCAGCAGCGGCCGCGCGGGGGAAGTTCAGCCC.

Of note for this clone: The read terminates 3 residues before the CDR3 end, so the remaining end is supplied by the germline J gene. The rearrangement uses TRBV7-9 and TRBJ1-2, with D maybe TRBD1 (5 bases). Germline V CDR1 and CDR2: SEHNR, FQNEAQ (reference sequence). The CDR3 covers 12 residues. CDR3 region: CASTSRRGDYTF. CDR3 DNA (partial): TGTGCCAGCACCTCGAGGAGGGGCGAC.

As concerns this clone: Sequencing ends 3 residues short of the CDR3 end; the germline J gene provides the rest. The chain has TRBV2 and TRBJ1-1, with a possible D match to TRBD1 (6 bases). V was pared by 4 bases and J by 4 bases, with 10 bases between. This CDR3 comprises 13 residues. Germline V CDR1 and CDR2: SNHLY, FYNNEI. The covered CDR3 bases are TGTGCCAGCAGTGTAGGGGGGGGCACTGAA. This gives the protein CASSVGGGTE. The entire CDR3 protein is CASSVGGGTEAFF.

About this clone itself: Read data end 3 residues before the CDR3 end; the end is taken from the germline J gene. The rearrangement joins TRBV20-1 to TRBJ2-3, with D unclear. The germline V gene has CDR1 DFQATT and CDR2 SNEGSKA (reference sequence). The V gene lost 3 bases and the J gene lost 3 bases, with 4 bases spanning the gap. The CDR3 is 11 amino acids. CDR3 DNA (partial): TGCAGTGCTAGCGGGACAGATACG. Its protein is CSASGTDT. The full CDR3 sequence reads CSASGTDTQYF.

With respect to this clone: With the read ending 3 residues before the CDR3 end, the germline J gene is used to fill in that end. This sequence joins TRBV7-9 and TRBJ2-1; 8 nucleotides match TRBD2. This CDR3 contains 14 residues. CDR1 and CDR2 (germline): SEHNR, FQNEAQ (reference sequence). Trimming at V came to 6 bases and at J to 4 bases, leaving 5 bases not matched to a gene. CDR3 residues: CASRPSGGYNEQFF. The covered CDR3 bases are TGTGCCAGCAGACCCTCGGGGGGGTACAATGAG.

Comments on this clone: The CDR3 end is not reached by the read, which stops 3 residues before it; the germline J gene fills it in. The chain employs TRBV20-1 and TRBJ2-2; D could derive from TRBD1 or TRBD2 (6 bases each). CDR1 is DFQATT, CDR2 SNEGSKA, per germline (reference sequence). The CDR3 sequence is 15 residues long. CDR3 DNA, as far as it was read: TGCAGTGCACGGGAGTCGCCAGGGGCTAATGAAAAG. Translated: CSARESPGANEK. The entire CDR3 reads CSARESPGANEKLFF.

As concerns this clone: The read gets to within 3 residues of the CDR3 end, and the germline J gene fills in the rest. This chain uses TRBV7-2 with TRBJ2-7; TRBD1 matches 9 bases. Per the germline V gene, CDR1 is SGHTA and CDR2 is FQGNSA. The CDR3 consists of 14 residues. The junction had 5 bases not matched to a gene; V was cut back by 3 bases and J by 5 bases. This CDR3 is CASSFYRGPHEQYF. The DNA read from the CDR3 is TGTGCCAGCAGCTTTTACAGGGGGCCCCACGAG.

The CDR3 DNA, read in part, is TGCGCCAGCAGCCCCGGGACTAGCGGGGGGGTAGGTGAG. Protein: CASSPGTSGGVGE. In full, the CDR3 is CASSPGTSGGVGEQFF. V and J are TRBV5-1 and TRBJ2-1, with TRBD2 matching over 16 bases. The read ends 3 residues early relative to the CDR3; the germline J gene fills the gap. CDR1 is SGHRS and CDR2 is YFSETQ in the germline V gene. J was trimmed by 9 bases and V by 4 bases; bases with no gene match: 7. This CDR3 is built from 16 residues.

CDR3 bases read: TGTGCCAGCAGTTTGAGGGGGAACACTGAA. It codes for CASSLRGNTE. The CDR3 reads in full as CASSLRGNTEAFF. The chain couples TRBV12-3 or TRBV12-4 to TRBJ1-1, with D possibly TRBD1 on 5 matching bases. The CDR3 is cut off 3 residues early in the read; its end comes from the germline J gene. The CDR3 is 13 residues long. Trimming removed 3 bases at V and 1 base at J, with 6 bases between.

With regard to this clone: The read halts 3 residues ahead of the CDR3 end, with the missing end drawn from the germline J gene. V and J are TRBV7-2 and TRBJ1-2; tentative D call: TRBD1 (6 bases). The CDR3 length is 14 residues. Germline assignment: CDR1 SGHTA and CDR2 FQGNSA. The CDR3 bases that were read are TGTGCCAGCAGCTTGGGGGCGGTTTCCTACGAC. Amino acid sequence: CASSLGAVSYD. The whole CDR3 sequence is CASSLGAVSYDYTF.

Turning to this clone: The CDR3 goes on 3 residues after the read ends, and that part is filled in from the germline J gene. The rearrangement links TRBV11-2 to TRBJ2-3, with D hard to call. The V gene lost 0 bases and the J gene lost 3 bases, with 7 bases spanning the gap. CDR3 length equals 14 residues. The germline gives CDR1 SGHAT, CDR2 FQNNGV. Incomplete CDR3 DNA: TGTGCCAGCAGCTTAGATATCGTAACAGATACG. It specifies CASSLDIVTDT. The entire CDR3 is CASSLDIVTDTQYF.

The sequenced CDR3 bases are TGTGCCAGTAGTCTCCGGACAGGGACGAACACCGGGGAG. It is translated as CASSLRTGTNTGE. From start to end, the CDR3 is CASSLRTGTNTGELFF. The chain joins TRBV19 to TRBJ2-2, with 8 bases identical to TRBD1. The sequence runs out 3 residues before the end of the CDR3; the remainder is reconstructed from the germline J gene. The CDR3 is 16 amino acids. Germline V lookup: CDR1 LNHDA, CDR2 SQIVND (reference sequence). V shed 5 bases and J 0 bases; nucleotides not matched to a gene: 5.

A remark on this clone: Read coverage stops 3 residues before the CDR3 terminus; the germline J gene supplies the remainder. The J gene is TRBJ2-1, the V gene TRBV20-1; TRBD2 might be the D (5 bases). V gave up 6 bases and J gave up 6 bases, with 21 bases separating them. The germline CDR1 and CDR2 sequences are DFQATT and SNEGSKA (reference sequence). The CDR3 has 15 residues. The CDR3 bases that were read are TGCAGTGCAATAGGGCCTTCTCCTGAGGGCAATGAG. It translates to CSAIGPSPEGNE. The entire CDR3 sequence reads CSAIGPSPEGNEQFF.

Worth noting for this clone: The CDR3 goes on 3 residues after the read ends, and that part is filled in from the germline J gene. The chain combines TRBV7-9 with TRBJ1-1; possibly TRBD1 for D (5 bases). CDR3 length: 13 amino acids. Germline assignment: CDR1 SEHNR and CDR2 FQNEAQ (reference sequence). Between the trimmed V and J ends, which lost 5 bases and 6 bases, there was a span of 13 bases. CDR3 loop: CASSQRRGAEAFF. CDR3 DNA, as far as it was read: TGTGCCAGCAGCCAGCGGCGGGGGGCTGAA.

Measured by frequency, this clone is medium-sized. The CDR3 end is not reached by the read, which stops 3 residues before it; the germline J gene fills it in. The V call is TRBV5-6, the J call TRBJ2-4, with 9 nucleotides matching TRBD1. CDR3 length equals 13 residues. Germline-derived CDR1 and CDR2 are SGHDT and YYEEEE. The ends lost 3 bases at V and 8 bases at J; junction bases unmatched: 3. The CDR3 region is CASSWGDRDIQYF. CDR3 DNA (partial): TGTGCCAGCAGCTGGGGGGACAGGGACATT.

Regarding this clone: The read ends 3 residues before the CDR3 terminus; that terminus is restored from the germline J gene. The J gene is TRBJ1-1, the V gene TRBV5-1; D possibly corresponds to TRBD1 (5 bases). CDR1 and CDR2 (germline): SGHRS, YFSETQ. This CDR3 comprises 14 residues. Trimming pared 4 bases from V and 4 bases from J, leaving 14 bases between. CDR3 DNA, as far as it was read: TGCGCCAGCAGCCCGTCCCGGGGGGGCACTGAA. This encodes CASSPSRGGTE. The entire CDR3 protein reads CASSPSRGGTEAFF.

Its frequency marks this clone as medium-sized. The DNA read from the CDR3 is TGCAGCGTTGTCGGGGGTAACTACGAG. It encodes CSVVGGNYE. From start to end, the CDR3 is CSVVGGNYEQYF. The chain has TRBV29-1 and TRBJ2-7; weak D call: TRBD2 (6 bases). With the read ending 3 residues before the CDR3 end, the germline J gene is used to fill in that end. Germline V gives CDR1 SQVTM, CDR2 ANQGSEA. The CDR3 has 12 amino acids. Trimming took off 4 bases at V and 3 bases at J, with 10 bases between the two ends.

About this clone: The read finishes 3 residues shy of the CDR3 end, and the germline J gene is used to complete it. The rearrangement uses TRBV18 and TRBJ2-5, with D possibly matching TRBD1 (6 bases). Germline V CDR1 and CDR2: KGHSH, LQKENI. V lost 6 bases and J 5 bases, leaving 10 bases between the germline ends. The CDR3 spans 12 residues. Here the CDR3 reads CASSQGRETQYF. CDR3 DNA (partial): TGTGCCAGCTCGCAGGGGCGGGAGACC.

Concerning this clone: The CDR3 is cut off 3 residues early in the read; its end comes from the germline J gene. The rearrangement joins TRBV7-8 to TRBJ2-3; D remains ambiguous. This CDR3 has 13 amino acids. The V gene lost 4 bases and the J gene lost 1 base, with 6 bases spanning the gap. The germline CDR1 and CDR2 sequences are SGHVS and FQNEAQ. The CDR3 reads CASSSSRTDTQYF. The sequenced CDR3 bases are TGTGCCAGCAGCTCCTCTCGCACAGATACG. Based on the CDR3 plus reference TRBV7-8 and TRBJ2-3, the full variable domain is GAGVSQSPRYKVAKRGQDVALRCDPISGHVSLFWYQQALGQGPEFLTYFQNEAQLDKSGLPSDRFFAERPEGSVSTLKIQRTQQEDSAVYLCASSSSRTDTQYFGPGTRLTVL.

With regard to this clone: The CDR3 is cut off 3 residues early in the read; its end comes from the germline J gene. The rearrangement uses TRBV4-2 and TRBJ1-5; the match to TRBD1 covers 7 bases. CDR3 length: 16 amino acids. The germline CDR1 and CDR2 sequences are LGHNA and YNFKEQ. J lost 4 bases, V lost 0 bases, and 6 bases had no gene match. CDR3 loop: CASSQDQDRRNQPQHF. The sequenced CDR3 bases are TGTGCCAGCAGCCAAGATCAGGACAGGAGAAATCAGCCC.